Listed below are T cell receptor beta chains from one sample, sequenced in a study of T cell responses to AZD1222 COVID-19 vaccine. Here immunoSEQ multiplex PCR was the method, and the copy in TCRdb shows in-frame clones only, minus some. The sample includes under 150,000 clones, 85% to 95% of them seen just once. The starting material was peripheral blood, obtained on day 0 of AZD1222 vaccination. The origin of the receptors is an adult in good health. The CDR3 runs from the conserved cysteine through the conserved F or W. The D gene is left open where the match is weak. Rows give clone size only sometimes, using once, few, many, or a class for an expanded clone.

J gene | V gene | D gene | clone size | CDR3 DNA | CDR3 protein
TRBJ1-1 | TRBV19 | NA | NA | TGTGCCAGTAGTATGGGGTTGAGCACTGAAGCTTTCTTT | CASSMGLSTEAFF
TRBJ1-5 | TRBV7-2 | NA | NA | TGTGCCAGCAGCTTAGATTCAACAGGGATTTGGCAGCCCCAGCATTTT | CASSLDSTGIWQPQHF
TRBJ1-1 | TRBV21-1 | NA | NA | TGTGCCAGCAGCAAAAACCTATTGACGGGAAACACTGAAGCTTTCTTT | CASSKNLLTGNTEAFF
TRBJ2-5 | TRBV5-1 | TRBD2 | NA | TGCGCCAGCAGCTCAGGACTAGCGGAAGAGACCCAGTACTTC | CASSSGLAEETQYF
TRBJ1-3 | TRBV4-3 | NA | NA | TGCGCCAGCAGCCAAGTGCTTGAGCAGGGGATTGGAAACACCATATATTTT | CASSQVLEQGIGNTIYF
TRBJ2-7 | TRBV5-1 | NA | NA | TGCGCCAGCAGCTTGGTGTCCGGGGGATTAAAATACGAGCAGTACTTC | CASSLVSGGLKYEQYF
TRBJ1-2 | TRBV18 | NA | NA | TGTGCCAGCTCACAGGGGAGGGACTATGGCTACACCTTC | CASSQGRDYGYTF
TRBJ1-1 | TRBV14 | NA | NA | TGTGCCAGCAGCCAAGGTACAGACACTGAAGCTTTCTTT | CASSQGTDTEAFF
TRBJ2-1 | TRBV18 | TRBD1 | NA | TGTGCCAGCTCACGAGACAGGGGCAATGAGCAGTTCTTC | CASSRDRGNEQFF
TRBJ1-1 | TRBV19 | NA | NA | TGTGCCAGTAGCGGATCAGGGGCACTGAACACTGAAGCTTTCTTT | CASSGSGALNTEAFF
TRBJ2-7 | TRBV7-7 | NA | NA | TGTGCTAGCAGCTTAGTCGCAGGGCCGGGAGAGCAGTACTTC | CASSLVAGPGEQYF
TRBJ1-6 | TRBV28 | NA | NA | TGTGCCAGCAGTCTCTTGGGGATCGATTCACCCCTCCACTTT | CASSLLGIDSPLHF
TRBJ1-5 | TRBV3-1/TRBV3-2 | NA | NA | TGTGCCAGCCGGTGGGGTCCTTATAGCAATCAGCCCCAGCATTTT | CASRWGPYSNQPQHF
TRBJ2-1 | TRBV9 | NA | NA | TGTGCCAGCAGCGTAGAAAACAGGGAGCAGTTCTTC | CASSVENREQFF
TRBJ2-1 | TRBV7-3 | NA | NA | TGTGCCAGCAGCTTAGCCGGGACTGGGGGATACAATGAGCAGTTCTTC | CASSLAGTGGYNEQFF
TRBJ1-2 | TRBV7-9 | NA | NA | TGTGCCAGCAGCTTAGCGCGCCCCTCCGGTGGCTACACCTTC | CASSLARPSGGYTF
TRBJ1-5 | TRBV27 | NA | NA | TGTGCCAGCAGTCAAGGGAATCAGCCCCAGCATTTT | CASSQGNQPQHF
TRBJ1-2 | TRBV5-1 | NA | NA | TGCGCCAGCAGCTTGGAGCGGGGGATAGACGGCTACACCTTC | CASSLERGIDGYTF
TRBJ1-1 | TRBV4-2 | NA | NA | TGTGCCAGCAGCCAAACCAACCCCAGTACTGAAGCTTTCTTT | CASSQTNPSTEAFF
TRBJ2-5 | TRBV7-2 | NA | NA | TGTGCCAGCAGCCAAGCGGGTCTAGAGACCCAGTACTTC | CASSQAGLETQYF
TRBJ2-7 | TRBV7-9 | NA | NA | TGTGCCAGCAGCCCTTGGGGGGACGGTCTACGGGAGCAGTACTTC | CASSPWGDGLREQYF
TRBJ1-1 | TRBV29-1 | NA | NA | TGCAGCGTCCATCTTGGGGGGCTCACTGAAGCTTTCTTT | CSVHLGGLTEAFF
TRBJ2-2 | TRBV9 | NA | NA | TGTGCCAGCAAGGGCACCGGGGAGCTGTTTTTT | CASKGTGELFF
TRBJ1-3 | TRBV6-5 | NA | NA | TGTGCCAGCAGAATGTCCCGGACAGCTGGAAACACCATATATTTT | CASRMSRTAGNTIYF
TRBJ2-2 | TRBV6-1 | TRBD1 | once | TGTGCCAGCAGTGAAATCGGGACAGCCCCCGGGGAGCTGTTTTTT | CASSEIGTAPGELFF
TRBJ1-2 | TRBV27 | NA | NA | TGTGCCAGCGGCCCAGGGATGACTAACTATGGCTACACCTTC | CASGPGMTNYGYTF
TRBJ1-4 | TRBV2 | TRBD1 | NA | TGTGCCAGCAGGGCAGGGGGGCCCCAGAATGAAAAACTGTTTTTT | CASRAGGPQNEKLFF
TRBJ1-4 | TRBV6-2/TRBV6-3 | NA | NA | TGTGCCAGCAGTTACACTTGGGAGGAAAAACTGTTTTTT | CASSYTWEEKLFF
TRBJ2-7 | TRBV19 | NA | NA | TGTGCCAGTAGGGCCGACGGGGGTAGCTCCTACGAGCAGTACTTC | CASRADGGSSYEQYF
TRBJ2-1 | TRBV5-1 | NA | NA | TGCGCCAGCAGTGGAGACGGGGGCAATGAGCAGTTCTTC | CASSGDGGNEQFF
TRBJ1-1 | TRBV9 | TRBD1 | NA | TGTGCCAGCAGCGTAGGGCAGGGGGGTGAAGCTTTCTTT | CASSVGQGGEAFF
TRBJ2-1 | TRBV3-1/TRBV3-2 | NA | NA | TGTGCCAGCAGCCAATGGGACTCTTTGCTCAATGAGCAGTTCTTC | CASSQWDSLLNEQFF
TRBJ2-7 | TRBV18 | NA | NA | TGTGCCAGCTCACCCCAGTGGTACGAGCAGTACTTC | CASSPQWYEQYF
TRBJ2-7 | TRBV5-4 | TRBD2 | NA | TGTGCCAGCAGCACAACTGGCGGGACTAACACCTACGAGCAGTACTTC | CASSTTGGTNTYEQYF
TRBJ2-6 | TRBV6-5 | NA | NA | TGTGCCAGCAGTTACGAGGGGAGAGGGGCCAACGTCCTGACTTTC | CASSYEGRGANVLTF
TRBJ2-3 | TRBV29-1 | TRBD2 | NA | TGCAGCGTTGAAGGGGAGCGGGGGGGCACAGATACGCAGTATTTT | CSVEGERGGTDTQYF
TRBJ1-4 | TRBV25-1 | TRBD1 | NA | TGTGCCAGCTTTATTCAGGGGGCAAGGTCGACTAATGAAAAACTGTTTTTT | CASFIQGARSTNEKLFF
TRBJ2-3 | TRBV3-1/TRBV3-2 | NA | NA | TGTGCCAGCAGCCAAGGGGATGGCACAGATACGCAGTATTTT | CASSQGDGTDTQYF
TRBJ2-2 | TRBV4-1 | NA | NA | TGCGCCAGCAGCCAATGGGCCCAAAGGGACACCGGGGAGCTGTTTTTT | CASSQWAQRDTGELFF
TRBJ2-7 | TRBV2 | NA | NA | TGTGCCAGCACTCGGGACAAATCCTACGAGCAGTACTTC | CASTRDKSYEQYF
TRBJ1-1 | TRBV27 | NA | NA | TGTGCCAGCGGGTGGTCTGGAGTCACTGAAGCTTTCTTT | CASGWSGVTEAFF
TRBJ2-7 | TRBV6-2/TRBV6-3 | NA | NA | TGTGCCAGCAGTTACGTCAGTACCTACGAGCAGTACTTC | CASSYVSTYEQYF
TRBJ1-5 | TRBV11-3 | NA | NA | TGTGCCAGCAGCTTAGTGGCCGTCCATCAGCCCCAGCATTTT | CASSLVAVHQPQHF
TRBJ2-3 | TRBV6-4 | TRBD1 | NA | TGTGCCAGCAGTGACGACAGGGGGAGCACAGATACGCAGTATTTT | CASSDDRGSTDTQYF
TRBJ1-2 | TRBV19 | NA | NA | TGTGCCAGTAATCAGCTCTATGGCTACACCTTC | CASNQLYGYTF
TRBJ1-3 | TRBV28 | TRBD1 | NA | TGTGCCAGCAGTACTACAGGGGTCGGAAACACCATATATTTT | CASSTTGVGNTIYF
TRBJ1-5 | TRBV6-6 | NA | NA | TGTGCCAGCAGCTATCCACCCGCGGCAGGCCCCCAGCCCCAGCATTTT | CASSYPPAAGPQPQHF